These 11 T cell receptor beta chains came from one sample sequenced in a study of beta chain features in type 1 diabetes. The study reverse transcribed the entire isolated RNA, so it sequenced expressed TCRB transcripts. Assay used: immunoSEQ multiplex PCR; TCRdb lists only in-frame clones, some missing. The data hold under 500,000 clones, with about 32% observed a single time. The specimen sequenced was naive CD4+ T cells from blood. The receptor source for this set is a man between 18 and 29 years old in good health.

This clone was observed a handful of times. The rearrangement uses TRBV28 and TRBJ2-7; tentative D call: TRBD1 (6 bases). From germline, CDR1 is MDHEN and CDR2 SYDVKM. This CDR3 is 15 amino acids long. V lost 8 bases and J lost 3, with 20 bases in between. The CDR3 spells CASPKPGAESYEQYF. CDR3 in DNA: TGTGCCAGCCCTAAGCCAGGGGCTGAGAGCTACGAGCAGTACTTC.

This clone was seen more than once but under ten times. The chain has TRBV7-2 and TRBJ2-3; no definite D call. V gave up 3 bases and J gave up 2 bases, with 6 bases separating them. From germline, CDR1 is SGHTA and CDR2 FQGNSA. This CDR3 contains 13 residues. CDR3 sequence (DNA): TGTGCCAGCAGCTTCGGCCACACAGATACGCAGTATTTT. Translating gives CASSFGHTDTQYF.

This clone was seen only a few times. The CDR3 region is CASGLNPSATF. For the CDR3, the DNA is TGTGCTAGTGGTTTGAACCCGTCGGCTACCTTC. The V call is TRBV12-5, the J call TRBJ1-2; no clear D gene. Germline V lookup: CDR1 LGHNT, CDR2 FRNRAP. V was pared by 2 bases and J by 14 bases, with 12 bases between. This CDR3 is 11 amino acids long.

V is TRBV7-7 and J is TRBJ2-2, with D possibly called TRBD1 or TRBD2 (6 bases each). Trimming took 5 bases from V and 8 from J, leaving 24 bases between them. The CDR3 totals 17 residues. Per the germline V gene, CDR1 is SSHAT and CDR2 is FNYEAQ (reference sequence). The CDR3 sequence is CASSPALGGLTRGELFF. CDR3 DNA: TGTGCCAGCAGCCCCGCTCTGGGGGGCCTAACCAGGGGGGAGCTGTTTTTT. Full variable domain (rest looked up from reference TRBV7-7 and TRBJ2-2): GAGVSQSPRYKVTKRGQDVTLRCDPISSHATLYWYQQALGQGPEFLTYFNYEAQPDKSGLPSDRFSAERPEGSISTLTIQRTEQRDSAMYRCASSPALGGLTRGELFFGEGSRLTVL.

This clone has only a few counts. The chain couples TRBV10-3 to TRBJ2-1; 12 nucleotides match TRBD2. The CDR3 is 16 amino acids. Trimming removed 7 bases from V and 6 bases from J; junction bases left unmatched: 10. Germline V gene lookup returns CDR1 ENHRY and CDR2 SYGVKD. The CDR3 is CAIKLIAGLAGNEQFF. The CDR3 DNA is TGTGCCATCAAGTTAATTGCGGGACTAGCGGGCAATGAGCAGTTCTTC.

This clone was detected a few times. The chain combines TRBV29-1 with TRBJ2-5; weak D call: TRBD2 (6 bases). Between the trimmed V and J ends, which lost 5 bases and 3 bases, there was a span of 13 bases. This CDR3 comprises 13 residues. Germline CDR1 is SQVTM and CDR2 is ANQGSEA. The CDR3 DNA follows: TGCAGCGTTCTCCCGACTAGAAAAGAGACCCAGTACTTC. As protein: CSVLPTRKETQYF.

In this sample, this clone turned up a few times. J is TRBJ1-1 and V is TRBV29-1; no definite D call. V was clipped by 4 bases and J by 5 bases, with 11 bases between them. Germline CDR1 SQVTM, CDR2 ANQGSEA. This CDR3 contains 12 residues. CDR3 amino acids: CSVGLRETEAFF. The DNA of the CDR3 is TGCAGCGTTGGTCTGAGGGAGACTGAAGCTTTCTTT.

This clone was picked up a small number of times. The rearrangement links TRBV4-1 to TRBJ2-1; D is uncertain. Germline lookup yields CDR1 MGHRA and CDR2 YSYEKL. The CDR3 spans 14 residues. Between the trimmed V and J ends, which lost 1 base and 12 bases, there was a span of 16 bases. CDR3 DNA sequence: TGCGCCAGCAGCCAAGTCTTGAGGTTGGTTGGGCAGTTCTTC. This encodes CASSQVLRLVGQFF.

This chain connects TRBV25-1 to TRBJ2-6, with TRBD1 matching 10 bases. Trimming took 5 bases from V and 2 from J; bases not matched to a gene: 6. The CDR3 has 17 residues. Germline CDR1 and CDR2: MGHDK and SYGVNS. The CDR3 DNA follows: TGTGCCAGCAGTCCGACAGGGGGCGCCGCTGGGGCCAACGTCCTGACTTTC. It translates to CASSPTGGAAGANVLTF.

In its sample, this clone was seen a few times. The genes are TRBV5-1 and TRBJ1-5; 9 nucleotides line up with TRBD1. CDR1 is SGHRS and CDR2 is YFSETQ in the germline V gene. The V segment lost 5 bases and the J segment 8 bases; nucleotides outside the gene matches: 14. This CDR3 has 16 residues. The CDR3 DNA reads TGCGCCAGCAGAACGAGGCCCGACAGGGGGGCCGAGCCCCAGCATTTT. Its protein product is CASRTRPDRGAEPQHF.

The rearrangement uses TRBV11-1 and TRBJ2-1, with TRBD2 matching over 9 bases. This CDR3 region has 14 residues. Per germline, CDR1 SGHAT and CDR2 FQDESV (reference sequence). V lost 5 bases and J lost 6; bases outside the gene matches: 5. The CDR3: CASSLSSGSNEQFF. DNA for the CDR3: TGTGCCAGCAGCCTCAGTAGCGGGAGCAATGAGCAGTTCTTC. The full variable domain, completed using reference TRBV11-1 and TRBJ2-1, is EAEVAQSPRYKITEKSQAVAFWCDPISGHATLYWYRQILGQGPELLVQFQDESVVDDSQLPKDRFSAERLKGVDSTLKIQPAELGDSAMYLCASSLSSGSNEQFFGPGTRLTVL.